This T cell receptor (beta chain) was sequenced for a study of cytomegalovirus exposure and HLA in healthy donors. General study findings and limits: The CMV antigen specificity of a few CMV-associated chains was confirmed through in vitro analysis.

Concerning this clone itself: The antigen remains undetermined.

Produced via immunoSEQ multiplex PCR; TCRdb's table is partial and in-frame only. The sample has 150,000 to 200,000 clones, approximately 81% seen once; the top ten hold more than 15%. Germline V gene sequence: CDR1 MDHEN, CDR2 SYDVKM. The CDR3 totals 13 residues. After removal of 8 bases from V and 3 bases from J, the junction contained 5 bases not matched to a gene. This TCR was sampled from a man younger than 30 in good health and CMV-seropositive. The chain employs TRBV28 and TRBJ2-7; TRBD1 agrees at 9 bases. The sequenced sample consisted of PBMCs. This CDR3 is CASGTGGVYEQYF. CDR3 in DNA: TGTGCCAGCGGAACAGGGGGCGTCTACGAGCAGTACTTC.